This is a list of T cell receptor beta chains from one sample in a study of T cell changes during pregnancy in multiple sclerosis. Profiling relied on immunoSEQ multiplex PCR, and the TCRdb table lists in-frame clones only, not all of them. Of roughly 110,000 clones listed, more than 80% are singletons. The sequencing here drew on peripheral blood, taken before pregnancy. These receptors came from a female donor with multiple sclerosis, enrolled in a pregnancy study. CDR3s leave out the opening cysteine and the closing phenylalanine or tryptophan. The order of the fields is CDR3 protein, V gene.

ASSLDAGGNGDTQY,TRBV7-2
ASNSDRAYGYT,TRBV2
ASIHAGTQY,TRBV6-5
ASSSLDYYKNIQY,TRBV11-3
ATSRVRDRGYNEQF,TRBV15
ASSKNDRGNTEAF,TRBV5-1
ATKTGDTGELF,TRBV10-3
ASSLQNRNSPLH,TRBV27
AISALGWELF,TRBV10-3
ASSHGGREVGTDTQY,TRBV7-8
ASSSGQGLKTQY,TRBV11-2
ASSRGQGLNQPQH,TRBV6-5
ASSPIGTNTDTQY,TRBV4-1
ASSIDAGDTGELF,TRBV19
ASSSPGAPDTQY,TRBV7-2
ASSSGLLLSGANVLT,TRBV28
AWSVNSNYGYT,TRBV30
ASSLAPTGGYGYT,TRBV28
ASSQVSGNEQF,TRBV4-2
ASSQEGGLAGNQETQY,TRBV4-2
ASSLDPGEIGYGYT,TRBV5-8
ASSLAGGSIQY,TRBV11-1
ASSSGGQPQH,TRBV5-6
ASSQDGRGNTEAF,TRBV4-1
ASSKQGSDYNEQF,TRBV28
ASSYSYRQETQY,TRBV6-5
ASSQTAGGQGAHEQY,TRBV9
ATSRGNWAGQSSYNEQF,TRBV15
ASSVVLSGSYNEQF,TRBV9
ASSLGLTGELF,TRBV5-1
ASSWTGTDTQY,TRBV7-3
ASSIPSPRDRGLADTQY,TRBV19
AWRVVGTDYGYT,TRBV30
ASSFGFGENTEAF,TRBV5-1
ASSLGTERPANEKLF,TRBV27
ASSYWSSGGTDTQY,TRBV6-6
ASSPHPSPDTQY,TRBV28
ASSSAAAWTDEQY,TRBV7-2
ASSMSGHEQY,TRBV19
ASSPDSSGLQPQH,TRBV7-2
ASSLGREGYEQY,TRBV5-1
ASSKATSWSSDEQF,TRBV5-4
ASSVGDSLHTGELF,TRBV9
ASIRTTFGTGELF,TRBV28
ASSLGGASIEKLF,TRBV28
ASRASKGGETQY,TRBV27